Below are 30 T cell receptor beta chains sequenced from a single sample in a study of OX40 agonist ivuxolimab in advanced cancers. TCRdb keeps only in-frame clones here, not all; method: immunoSEQ multiplex PCR. Of more than 65,000 clones listed, 75% to 95% are singletons. The material was CD4+ or CD8+ T cells sorted from blood, obtained in a trial of the OX40 agonist ivuxolimab. The receptors come from an adult with an advanced solid tumor such as melanoma, head and neck, liver or kidney cancer.

The chain uses TRBV7-3 and TRBJ1-3; unclear D gene. V was clipped by 2 bases and J by 0 bases, with 17 bases between them. This CDR3 has 18 residues. Germline assignment: CDR1 SGHTA and CDR2 FQGTGA. CDR3 region: CASSLFITTSSSGNTIYF. DNA of the CDR3: TGTGCCAGCAGCTTATTTATAACCACCAGCAGCTCTGGAAACACCATATATTTT.

The V and J genes are TRBV7-8 and TRBJ1-2; D remains ambiguous. Germline V gene data show CDR1 as SGHVS and CDR2 as FQNEAQ. The CDR3 runs 14 residues. V dropped 5 bases and J dropped 1 base, with 11 bases sitting between them. Here the CDR3 DNA reads TGTGCCAGCAGCGAAGACGGAGGTAACTATGGCTACACCTTC. This encodes CASSEDGGNYGYTF.

The J gene is TRBJ2-6, the V gene TRBV30; the D gene could be TRBD1 or TRBD2 (5 bases each). The V and J ends lost 2 bases and 0 bases respectively, with 11 bases between them. The CDR3 loop spans 16 amino acids. CDR1 and CDR2 (germline): GTSNPN, SVGIG (reference sequence). CDR3 sequence: CAWSQGRPSGANVLTF. The CDR3 DNA follows: TGTGCCTGGAGTCAGGGACGCCCCTCTGGGGCCAACGTCCTGACTTTC.

This chain connects TRBV19 to TRBJ1-2; perhaps TRBD1 as D (5 bases). Germline V gene lookup returns CDR1 LNHDA and CDR2 SQIVND (reference sequence). The CDR3 runs 13 residues. With 6 bases removed from V and 4 bases from J, the gap between germline ends came to 12 bases. CDR3: CASRTVSTYGYTF. The CDR3 DNA reads TGTGCCAGTAGGACAGTCTCCACCTATGGCTACACCTTC.

The chain is built from TRBV11-3 and TRBJ2-1; D is possibly TRBD2 (6 bases). Trimming left V 5 bases short and J 5 bases short, with 16 bases between. CDR1 and CDR2 from the germline V gene are SGHNT and YENEEA. The CDR3 loop spans 15 amino acids. The CDR3 reads CASSPLSSAHNEQFF. DNA of the CDR3: TGTGCCAGCAGCCCCCTTTCTAGCGCTCACAATGAGCAGTTCTTC.

V and J are TRBV27 and TRBJ2-1; no clear D gene. Deletions cut 5 bases from V and 3 bases from J, with 14 bases between. In germline, CDR1 is MNHEY, CDR2 SMNVEV (reference sequence). The CDR3 contains 15 residues. The CDR3 loop reads CASSIRGTNYNEQFF. The CDR3 nucleotides are TGTGCCAGCAGTATACGAGGAACGAACTACAATGAGCAGTTCTTC.

The chain employs TRBV21-1 and TRBJ2-5; the tabulated D call, TRBD1, remains unverified against the DNA. TRBV21-1 is a documented pseudogene. This CDR3 has 16 residues. The CDR3 DNA is TGTGCCAGCGGAACAGGGGGCCAGGGGCTGGGAGAGACCCAGTACTTC. This sequence encodes CASGTGGQGLGETQYF.

The chain carries TRBV6-1 and TRBJ2-7; a possible D gene is TRBD1 (5 bases). The CDR3 spans 14 residues. Germline V gene data show CDR1 as MNHNS and CDR2 as SASEGT. V lost 4 bases to trimming and J lost 2 bases, with 12 bases between them. CDR3 residues: CASSALTVTYEQYF. The DNA of the CDR3 is TGTGCCAGCAGTGCCTTGACAGTTACCTACGAGCAGTACTTC.

The J gene is TRBJ1-1, the V gene TRBV18; 9 positions agree with TRBD1. Germline lookup yields CDR1 KGHSH and CDR2 LQKENI. The CDR3 sequence is 20 residues long. J was trimmed by 6 bases and V by 5 bases; bases with no gene match: 25. CDR3: CASSSLPHGGYAWDRAEAFF. CDR3 nucleotide sequence: TGTGCCAGCTCATCACTTCCCCACGGTGGCTACGCCTGGGACAGGGCTGAAGCTTTCTTT.

CDR3 DNA: TGTGCCAGCAGACTAGCGGGGGGTCGCACAGATACGCAGTATTTT. Encoded protein: CASRLAGGRTDTQYF. This rearrangement joins TRBV6-5 to TRBJ2-3, with 12 bases matching TRBD2. Germline CDR1 is MNHEY and CDR2 is SVGAGI. V lost 6 bases and J lost 1; bases outside the gene matches: 2. This CDR3 region has 15 residues.

In DNA form, the CDR3 reads TGTGCCAGCAGCGCGGACAGTTACACTGAAGCTTTCTTT. It yields the protein CASSADSYTEAFF. This chain links TRBV7-6 with TRBJ1-1; D is possibly TRBD1 (6 bases). V lost 5 bases, J lost 3 bases, and 10 bases lay in between. The CDR3 totals 13 residues. The germline V gene has CDR1 SGHVS and CDR2 FNYEAQ.

V is TRBV5-1 and J is TRBJ2-2; TRBD2 agrees at 14 bases. Germline CDR1 and CDR2: SGHRS and YFSETQ. Trimming took 4 bases from V and 3 from J; bases not matched to a gene: 5. CDR3 length equals 17 residues. CDR3 protein: CASSVRGLAGDTGELFF. For the CDR3, the DNA is TGCGCCAGCAGCGTGAGGGGACTAGCGGGGGACACCGGGGAGCTGTTTTTT.

The J gene is TRBJ2-7, the V gene TRBV11-2; TRBD1 matches 9 bases. The CDR3 is made up of 13 amino acids. Germline V gives CDR1 SGHAT, CDR2 FQNNGV. The V segment lost 5 bases and the J segment 4 bases; nucleotides outside the gene matches: 3. CDR3 bases: TGTGCCAGCAGCGTTGACAGGGGGTACGAGCAGTACTTC. This translates into CASSVDRGYEQYF.

As DNA, the CDR3 is TGTGCCAGCAGTGCCCCCGCTTTTCAGGGTAATTCTGGAAACACCATATATTTT. It codes for CASSAPAFQGNSGNTIYF. The chain combines TRBV6-1 with TRBJ1-3; D is perhaps TRBD1 (5 bases). Germline loops: CDR1 MNHNS, CDR2 SASEGT. Trimming left V 4 bases short and J 1 base short, with 20 bases between. The CDR3 totals 18 residues.

This sequence joins TRBV27 and TRBJ1-1; 9 bases are a match to TRBD1. The CDR3 is made up of 15 amino acids. Germline CDR1 reads MNHEY; CDR2 reads SMNVEV (reference sequence). J was trimmed by 1 base and V by 7 bases; bases with no gene match: 7. The CDR3 sequence: CASTFSTGGNTEAFF. The CDR3 coding sequence is TGTGCCAGCACCTTTTCGACAGGGGGGAACACTGAAGCTTTCTTT.

The V call is TRBV6-5, the J call TRBJ1-1, with TRBD1 as a possible D gene (6 bases). The CDR3 loop spans 14 amino acids. CDR1 and CDR2 (germline): MNHEY, SVGAGI. Trimming removed 8 bases at V and 1 base at J, with 14 bases between. In nucleotides, the CDR3 is TGTGCCAGCGGTGGGGCAGGGGCGAACACTGAAGCTTTCTTT. Translation gives CASGGAGANTEAFF.

The CDR3 DNA sequence: TGTGCCAGCAGTGAAAGAGGCAGGGGTGGTAATAATTCACCCCTCCACTTT. Translation gives CASSERGRGGNNSPLHF. The chain uses TRBV2 and TRBJ1-6; D perhaps matches TRBD1 (6 bases). The CDR3 is made up of 17 amino acids. CDR1 and CDR2 (germline): SNHLY, FYNNEI. V lost 2 bases to trimming and J lost 5 bases, with 16 bases between them.

This chain uses TRBV7-9 with TRBJ2-5; D possibly matches TRBD1 or TRBD2 (5 bases each). This CDR3 is 14 amino acids long. Germline CDR1 reads SEHNR; CDR2 reads FQNEAQ (reference sequence). Trimming shortened V by 4 bases and J by 5 bases, and 14 bases separated the two germline ends. CDR3 DNA: TGTGCCAGCAGCTCACCAGGGACCGAGGAGACCCAGTACTTC. This encodes CASSSPGTEETQYF.

The V gene is TRBV18, the J gene TRBJ2-5; 7 nucleotides match TRBD1. Looked up from germline, CDR1 is KGHSH and CDR2 is LQKENI. The CDR3 sequence is 14 residues long. J was trimmed by 3 bases and V by 0 bases; bases with no gene match: 1. CDR3 region: CASSPPDREETQYF. CDR3 nucleotides: TGTGCCAGCTCACCACCCGACAGGGAAGAGACCCAGTACTTC.

The rearrangement uses TRBV5-6 and TRBJ2-7; unclear D gene. CDR1 is SGHDT, CDR2 YYEEEE, per germline. The CDR3 runs 15 residues. V was trimmed by 5 bases and J by 4 bases, leaving 19 bases between them. DNA for the CDR3: TGTGCCAGCAGGTCGACCGAGAGAGGAGAGTACGAGCAGTACTTC. Translation gives CASRSTERGEYEQYF.

The V gene is TRBV27, the J gene TRBJ2-1, with D possibly TRBD1 on 6 matching bases. Germline loops: CDR1 MNHEY, CDR2 SMNVEV (reference sequence). CDR3 length: 16 residues. With 4 bases removed from V and 11 bases from J, the gap between germline ends came to 24 bases. The CDR3 reads CASSSTGTLVQAKQFF. CDR3 bases: TGTGCCAGCAGTTCAACCGGGACACTGGTTCAGGCAAAGCAGTTCTTC.

V gene TRBV11-1 combines with J gene TRBJ2-7; a possible D gene is TRBD1 (5 bases). The CDR3 contains 16 residues. V was pared by 1 base and J by 4 bases, with 17 bases between. Germline CDR1 is SGHAT and CDR2 is FQDESV (reference sequence). This chain's CDR3 is CASSLGSGLIPYEQYF. The CDR3, as DNA: TGTGCCAGCAGCTTAGGCTCAGGGCTCATCCCGTACGAGCAGTACTTC. The full variable domain, completed using reference TRBV11-1 and TRBJ2-7, is EAEVAQSPRYKITEKSQAVAFWCDPISGHATLYWYRQILGQGPELLVQFQDESVVDDSQLPKDRFSAERLKGVDSTLKIQPAELGDSAMYLCASSLGSGLIPYEQYFGPGTRLTVT.

The chain has TRBV7-9 and TRBJ2-5, with 13 bases that match TRBD2. Germline V CDR1 and CDR2: SEHNR, FQNEAQ (reference sequence). CDR3 length: 17 amino acids. V trimming: 0 bases; J trimming: 1 base; junction bases outside the gene matches: 2. The CDR3 nucleotides are TGTGCCAGCAGCTTAGCACTAGCGGGGGGGGTCCAAGAGACCCAGTACTTC. Translating gives CASSLALAGGVQETQYF.

The chain uses TRBV6-5 and TRBJ1-5, with 7 bases matching TRBD1. The V and J ends lost 5 bases and 6 bases, in that order; junction bases with no gene match: 7. Germline assignment: CDR1 MNHEY and CDR2 SVGAGI. The CDR3 extends over 14 amino acids. DNA of the CDR3: TGTGCCAGCAGTCAAGGGACAGTTCTTCAGCCCCAGCATTTT. It is translated as CASSQGTVLQPQHF.

V is TRBV10-1 and J is TRBJ2-3; 8 bases map to TRBD1. J gave up 5 bases and V 9 bases, and 13 bases lay outside the gene matches. The germline V gene encodes CDR1 WNHNN and CDR2 SYGVQD (reference sequence). The CDR3 spans 15 residues. CDR3 coding DNA: TGCGCCAGTATTAGGACAGGGAGTCATGTAGATACGCAGTATTTT. This encodes CASIRTGSHVDTQYF.

V and J are TRBV19 and TRBJ2-6; D is perhaps TRBD1 (6 bases). The V and J ends lost 5 bases and 2 bases respectively, with 13 bases between them. The CDR3 runs to 16 residues. In germline, CDR1 is LNHDA, CDR2 SQIVND (reference sequence). CDR3 coding DNA: TGTGCCAGTAGTCCCGACAGGCACCCTGGGGCCAACGTCCTGACTTTC. Protein product: CASSPDRHPGANVLTF.

The J gene is TRBJ2-2, the V gene TRBV10-3, with unresolved D. The V end was cut by 10 bases, the J end by 2 bases, with 5 bases between. The CDR3 totals 11 residues. Germline-derived CDR1 and CDR2 are ENHRY and SYGVKD. CDR3 sequence (DNA): TGTGCCACCCTAAACACCGGGGAGCTGTTTTTT. This encodes CATLNTGELFF.

This clone has more than one count but fewer than ten. The J gene is TRBJ1-5, the V gene TRBV4-1; TRBD1 matches 8 bases. From germline, CDR1 is MGHRA and CDR2 YSYEKL. The V and J ends lost 1 base and 7 bases, in that order; junction bases with no gene match: 9. The CDR3 loop spans 16 amino acids. CDR3 DNA sequence: TGCGCCAGCAGCCAAGGCTGGGGACAGGCCCCCCAGCCCCAGCATTTT. It codes for CASSQGWGQAPQPQHF.

The chain joins TRBV19 to TRBJ1-3; D is uncertain. Germline V gene sequence: CDR1 LNHDA, CDR2 SQIVND (reference sequence). The CDR3 is made up of 14 amino acids. The germline V and J ends were trimmed by 5 bases and 0 bases, with 8 bases remaining between them. The CDR3 region is CASSSSISGNTIYF. The CDR3 DNA follows: TGTGCCAGTAGTTCATCTATCTCTGGAAACACCATATATTTT.

V gene TRBV6-5 combines with J gene TRBJ1-6; 8 bases map to TRBD1. Germline CDR1 is MNHEY and CDR2 is SVGAGI. V shed 6 bases and J 8 bases; nucleotides not matched to a gene: 6. The CDR3 covers 14 residues. CDR3 residues: CASRQGQDHSPLHF. The DNA for the CDR3 is TGTGCCAGCAGGCAGGGACAGGACCATTCACCCCTCCACTTT.